The T cell receptor beta chain under discussion was sequenced for a study of T cells in Graves' hyperthyroidism and ophthalmopathy. Exclusion of patients followed from uncontrolled infection, other autoimmune disease, pregnancy or lactation. This sample holds PBMCs from approximately 9 ml fresh peripheral blood. Study conclusions and caveats: The model predicted ophthalmopathy a median approximately 6 months before onset.

Turning to this clonotype: What it binds is not known.

Germline trimming cut 4 bases from V and 2 bases from J; bases unmatched to any gene: 6. There are 15 residues in the CDR3. Per germline, CDR1 SGHDT and CDR2 YYEEEE. The investigators amplified TCR beta CDR3 regions from RNA transcripts. The TCR CDR3 first-round RT-PCR relied on the HTBI primer set. A single record per CDR3 protein comes from TCRdb applying MiXCR to the multiplex PCR reads. Of a few hundred thousand distinct CDR3 sequences listed, roughly a fifth are singletons. This sequence originates from a man in his fifties with Graves' ophthalmopathy. The rearrangement links TRBV5-6 to TRBJ2-7; 10 bases map to TRBD1. Sequencing was performed on blood. CDR3 protein: CASSPGQGTPYEQYF. CDR3 DNA sequence: TGTGCCAGCAGCCCGGGACAGGGGACCCCCTACGAGCAGTACTTC.